This TCR beta chain was profiled in a study of T cell changes during pregnancy in multiple sclerosis. Only in-frame clones appear in the TCRdb table, and some are missing; sequencing was by immunoSEQ multiplex PCR. The table lists approximately 79,000 clones, around 93% of them singletons, with around 0.75% in the top ten. The table lists this clone with a count of one. The source was peripheral blood, collected in the second trimester of pregnancy. This sequence originates from a female donor in good health, enrolled as a control in a pregnancy study.

CDR3 sequence reads: CATHSGTHGVQPQHF. CDR3 in DNA: TGTGCCACCCACTCGGGCACTCACGGGGTTCAGCCCCAGCATTTT. V gene TRBV19 combines with J gene TRBJ1-5; D ambiguous. Deletions cut 10 bases from V and 6 bases from J, with 22 bases between. CDR1 and CDR2 (germline): LNHDA, SQIVND (reference sequence). CDR3 length: 15 residues. Full variable domain (rest looked up from reference TRBV19 and TRBJ1-5): DGGITQSPKYLFRKEGQNVTLSCEQNLNHDAMYWYRQDPGQGLRLIYYSQIVNDFQKGDIAEGYSVSREKKESFPLTVTSAQKNPTAFYLCATHSGTHGVQPQHFGDGTRLSIL.